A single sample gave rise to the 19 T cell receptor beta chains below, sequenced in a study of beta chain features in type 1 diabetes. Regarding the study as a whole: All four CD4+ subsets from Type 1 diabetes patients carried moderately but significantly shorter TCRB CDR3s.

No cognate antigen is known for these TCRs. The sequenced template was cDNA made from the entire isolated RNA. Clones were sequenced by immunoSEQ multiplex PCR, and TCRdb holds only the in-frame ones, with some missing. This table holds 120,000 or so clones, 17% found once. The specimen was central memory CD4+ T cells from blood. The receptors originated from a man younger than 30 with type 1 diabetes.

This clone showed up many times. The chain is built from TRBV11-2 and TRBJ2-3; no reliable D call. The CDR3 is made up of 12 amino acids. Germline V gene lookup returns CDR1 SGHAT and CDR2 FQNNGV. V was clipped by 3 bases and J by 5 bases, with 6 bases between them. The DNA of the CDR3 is TGTGCCAGCAGCTTTCTGAGAGATACGCAGTATTTT. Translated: CASSFLRDTQYF.

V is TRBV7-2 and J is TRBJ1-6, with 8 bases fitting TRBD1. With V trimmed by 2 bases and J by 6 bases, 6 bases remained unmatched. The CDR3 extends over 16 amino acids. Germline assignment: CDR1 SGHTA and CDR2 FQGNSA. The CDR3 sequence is CASSLTGTGRNSPLHF. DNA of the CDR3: TGTGCCAGCAGCTTAACGGGGACAGGACGTAATTCACCCCTCCACTTT.

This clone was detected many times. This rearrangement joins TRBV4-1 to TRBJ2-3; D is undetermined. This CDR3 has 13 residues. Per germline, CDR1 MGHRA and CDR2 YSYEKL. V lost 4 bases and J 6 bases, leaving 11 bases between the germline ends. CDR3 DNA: TGCGCCAGCAGCCTGAAGGGTTCGGATACGCAGTATTTT. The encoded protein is CASSLKGSDTQYF.

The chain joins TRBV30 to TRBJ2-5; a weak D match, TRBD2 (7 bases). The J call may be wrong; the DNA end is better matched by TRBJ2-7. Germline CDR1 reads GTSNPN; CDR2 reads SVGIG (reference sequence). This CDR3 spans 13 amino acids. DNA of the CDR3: TGTGCCTGGAGTAGGGGGGGCACCTACGAGCAGTACTTC. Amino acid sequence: CAWSRGGTYEQYF.

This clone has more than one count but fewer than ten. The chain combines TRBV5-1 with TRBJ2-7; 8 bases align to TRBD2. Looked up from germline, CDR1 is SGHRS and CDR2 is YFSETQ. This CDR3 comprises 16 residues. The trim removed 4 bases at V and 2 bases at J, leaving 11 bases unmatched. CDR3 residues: CASSVTLAAGAYEQYF. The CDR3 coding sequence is TGCGCCAGCAGCGTGACACTAGCGGCCGGGGCCTACGAGCAGTACTTC.

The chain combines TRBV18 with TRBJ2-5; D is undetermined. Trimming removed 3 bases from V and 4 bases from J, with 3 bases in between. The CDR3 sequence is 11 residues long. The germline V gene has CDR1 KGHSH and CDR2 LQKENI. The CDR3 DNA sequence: TGTGCCAGCTCACCTTCAGAGACCCAGTACTTC. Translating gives CASSPSETQYF.

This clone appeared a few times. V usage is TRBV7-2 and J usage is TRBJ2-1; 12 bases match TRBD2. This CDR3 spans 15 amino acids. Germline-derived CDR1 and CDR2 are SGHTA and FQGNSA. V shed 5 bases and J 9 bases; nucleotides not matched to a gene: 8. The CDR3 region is CASSRASGGAVEQFF. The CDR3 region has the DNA TGTGCCAGCAGCCGGGCTAGCGGGGGGGCGGTTGAGCAGTTCTTC.

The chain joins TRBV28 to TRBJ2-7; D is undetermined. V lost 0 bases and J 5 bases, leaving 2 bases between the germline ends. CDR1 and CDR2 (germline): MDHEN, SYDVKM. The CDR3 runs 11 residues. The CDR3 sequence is CASSLWDEQYF. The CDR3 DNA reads TGTGCCAGCAGTTTATGGGACGAGCAGTACTTC.

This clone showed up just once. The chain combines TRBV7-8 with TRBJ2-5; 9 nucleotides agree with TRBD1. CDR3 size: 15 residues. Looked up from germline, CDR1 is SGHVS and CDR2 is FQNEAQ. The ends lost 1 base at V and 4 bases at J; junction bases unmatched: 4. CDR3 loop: CASSLGGQGGETQYF. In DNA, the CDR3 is TGTGCCAGCAGCTTAGGGGGACAGGGTGGAGAGACCCAGTACTTC.

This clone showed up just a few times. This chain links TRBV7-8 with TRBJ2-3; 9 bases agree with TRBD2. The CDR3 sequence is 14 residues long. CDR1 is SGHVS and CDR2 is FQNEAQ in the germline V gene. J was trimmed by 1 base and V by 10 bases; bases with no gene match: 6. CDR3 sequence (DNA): TGTGCCACCTCCAGGACTAGCGGCACAGATACGCAGTATTTT. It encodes CATSRTSGTDTQYF.

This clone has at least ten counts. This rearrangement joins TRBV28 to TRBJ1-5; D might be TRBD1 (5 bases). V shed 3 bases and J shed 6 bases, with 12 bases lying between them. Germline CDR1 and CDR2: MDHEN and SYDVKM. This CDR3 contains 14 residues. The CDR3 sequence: CASSFGGTGQPQHF. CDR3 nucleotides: TGTGCCAGCAGTTTCGGAGGGACGGGTCAGCCCCAGCATTTT.

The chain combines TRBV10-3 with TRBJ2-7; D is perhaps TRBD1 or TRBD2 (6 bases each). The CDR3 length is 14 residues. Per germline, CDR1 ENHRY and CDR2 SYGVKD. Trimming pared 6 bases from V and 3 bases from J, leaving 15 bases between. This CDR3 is CAISGGGTSYEQYF. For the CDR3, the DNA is TGTGCCATCAGCGGAGGGGGAACGAGCTACGAGCAGTACTTC.

The CDR3 DNA sequence: TGTGCCAGCAGTTCCGCGTCCTTCTCCTACGAGCAGTACTTC. This encodes CASSSASFSYEQYF. The chain recombines TRBV2 with TRBJ2-7; no definite D call. Trimming shortened V by 5 bases and J by 0 bases, and 11 bases separated the two germline ends. Germline CDR1 SNHLY, CDR2 FYNNEI. This CDR3 region has 14 residues.

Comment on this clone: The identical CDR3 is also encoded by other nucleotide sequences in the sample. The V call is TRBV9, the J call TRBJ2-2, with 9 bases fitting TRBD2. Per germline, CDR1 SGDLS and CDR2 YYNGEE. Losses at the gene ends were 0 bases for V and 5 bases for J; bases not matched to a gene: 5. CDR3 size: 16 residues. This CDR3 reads CASSVEGLAGTGELFF. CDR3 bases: TGTGCCAGCAGCGTAGAGGGGCTAGCGGGGACCGGGGAGCTGTTTTTT. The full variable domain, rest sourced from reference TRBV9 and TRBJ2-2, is DSGVTQTPKHLITATGQRVTLRCSPRSGDLSVYWYQQSLDQGLQFLIQYYNGEERAKGNILERFSAQQFPDLHSELNLSSLELGDSALYFCASSVEGLAGTGELFFGEGSRLTVL.

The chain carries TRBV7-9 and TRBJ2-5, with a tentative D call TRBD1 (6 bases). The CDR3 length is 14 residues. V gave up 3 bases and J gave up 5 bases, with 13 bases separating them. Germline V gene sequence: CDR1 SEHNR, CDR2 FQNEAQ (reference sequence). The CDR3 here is CASSLGAGKETQYF. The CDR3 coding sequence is TGTGCCAGCAGCTTGGGGGCAGGGAAGGAGACCCAGTACTTC.

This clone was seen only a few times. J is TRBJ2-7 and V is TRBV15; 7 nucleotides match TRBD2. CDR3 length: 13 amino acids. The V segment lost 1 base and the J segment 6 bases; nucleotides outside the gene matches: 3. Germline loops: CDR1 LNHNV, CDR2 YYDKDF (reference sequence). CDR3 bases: TGTGCCACCAGCAGAGGTCTAGCGGCCGAGCAGTACTTC. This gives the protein CATSRGLAAEQYF.

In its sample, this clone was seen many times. The CDR3, as DNA: TGTGCCAGTAGTCCCGGACAGGGTCGGGGAAACATTCAGTACTTC. The encoded protein is CASSPGQGRGNIQYF. The chain has TRBV19 and TRBJ2-4, with 8 bases aligning to TRBD1. J was trimmed by 6 bases and V by 5 bases; bases with no gene match: 9. CDR3 length: 15 amino acids. The germline CDR1 and CDR2 sequences are LNHDA and SQIVND (reference sequence).

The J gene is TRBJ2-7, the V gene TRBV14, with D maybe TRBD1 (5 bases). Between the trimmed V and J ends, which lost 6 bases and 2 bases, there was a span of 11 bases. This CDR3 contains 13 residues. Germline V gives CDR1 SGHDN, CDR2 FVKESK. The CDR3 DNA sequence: TGTGCCAGCAGGCGGTTAGGGGCCTACGAGCAGTACTTC. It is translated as CASRRLGAYEQYF.

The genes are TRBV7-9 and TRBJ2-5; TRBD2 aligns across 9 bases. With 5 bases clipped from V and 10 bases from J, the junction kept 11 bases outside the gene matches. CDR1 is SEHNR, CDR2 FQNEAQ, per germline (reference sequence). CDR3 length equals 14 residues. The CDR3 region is CASSPGTSRVVQYF. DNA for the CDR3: TGTGCCAGCAGCCCCGGGACTAGCCGAGTGGTCCAGTACTTC.